There are many counts of the clone carrying this TCR beta chain. The junction shows a germline mismatch at one end, possibly a read error. Extraction of total RNA produced a minimum of 5 micrograms from each sample. A second about 6 to 11 cycle PCR used barcoded and J-beta primers. MiXCR, applied by TCRdb to the 5' RACE reads, yields one record per CDR3 protein. This table has about 1,800,000 distinct CDR3 sequences, roughly 28% appearing once. This specimen belongs to a study of blood T cells in healthy people across ages. This clonotype was sampled from a woman in her twenties or thirties in good health. The source material was blood.

The CDR3 nucleotides are TGTGCCATCAGCTTGTACAATGAGCAGTTCTTC. Translated, it gives CAISLYNEQFF. The V and J genes are TRBV7-6 and TRBJ2-1; D uncertain. The CDR3 covers 11 residues. Per germline, CDR1 SGHVS and CDR2 FNYEAQ.